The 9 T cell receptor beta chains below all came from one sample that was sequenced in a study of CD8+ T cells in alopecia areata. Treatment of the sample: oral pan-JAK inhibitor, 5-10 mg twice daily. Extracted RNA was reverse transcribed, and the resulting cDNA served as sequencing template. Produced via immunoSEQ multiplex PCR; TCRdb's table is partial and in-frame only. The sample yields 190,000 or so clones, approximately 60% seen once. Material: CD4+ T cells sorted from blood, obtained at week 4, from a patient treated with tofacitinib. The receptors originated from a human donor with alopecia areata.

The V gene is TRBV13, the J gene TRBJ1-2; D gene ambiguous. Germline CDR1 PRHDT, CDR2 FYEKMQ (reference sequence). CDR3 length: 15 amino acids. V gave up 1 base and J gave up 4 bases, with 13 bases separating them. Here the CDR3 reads CASSLDSGVGYGYTF. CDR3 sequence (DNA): TGTGCCAGCAGCTTAGACTCGGGTGTTGGCTATGGCTACACCTTC.

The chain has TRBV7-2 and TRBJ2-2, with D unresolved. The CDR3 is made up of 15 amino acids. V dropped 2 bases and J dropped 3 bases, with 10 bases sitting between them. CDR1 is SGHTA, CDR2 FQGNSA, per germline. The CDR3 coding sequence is TGTGCCAGCAGCTTAACCACCCAGGACACCGGGGAGCTGTTTTTT. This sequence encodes CASSLTTQDTGELFF.

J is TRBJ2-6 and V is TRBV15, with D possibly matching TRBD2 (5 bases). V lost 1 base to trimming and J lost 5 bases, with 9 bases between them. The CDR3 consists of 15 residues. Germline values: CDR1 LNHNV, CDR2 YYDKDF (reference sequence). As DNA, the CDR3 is TGTGCCACCAGCAGAGGAAGGGAGAGGGCCAACGTCCTGACTTTC. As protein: CATSRGRERANVLTF.

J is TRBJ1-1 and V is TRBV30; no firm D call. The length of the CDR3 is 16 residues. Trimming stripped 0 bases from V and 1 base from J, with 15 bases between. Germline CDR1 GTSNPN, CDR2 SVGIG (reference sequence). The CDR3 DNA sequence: TGTGCCTGGAGTGTTTTGGGCGAGCTTAAGAACACTGAAGCTTTCTTT. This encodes CAWSVLGELKNTEAFF.

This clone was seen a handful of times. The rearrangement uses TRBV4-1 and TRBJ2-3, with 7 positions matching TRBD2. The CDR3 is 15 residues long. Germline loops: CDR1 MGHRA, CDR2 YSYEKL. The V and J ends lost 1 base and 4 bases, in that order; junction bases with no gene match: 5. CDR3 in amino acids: CASSQARLAADTQYF. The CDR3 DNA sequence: TGCGCCAGCAGCCAAGCCCGACTAGCTGCAGATACGCAGTATTTT.

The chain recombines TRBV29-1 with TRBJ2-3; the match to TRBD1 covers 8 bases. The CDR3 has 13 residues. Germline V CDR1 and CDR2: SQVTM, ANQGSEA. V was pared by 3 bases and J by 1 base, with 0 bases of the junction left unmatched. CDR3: CSVEDRGTDTQYF. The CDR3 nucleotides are TGCAGCGTTGAGGACAGGGGCACAGATACGCAGTATTTT.

The CDR3 loop is CASSLFGGNGYTF. CDR3 bases: TGTGCCAGCAGCTTGTTCGGGGGAAATGGCTACACCTTC. The chain is built from TRBV5-6 and TRBJ1-2; tentatively, D is TRBD1 (5 bases). Trimming removed 1 base from V and 6 bases from J, with 10 bases in between. Germline loops: CDR1 SGHDT, CDR2 YYEEEE. The CDR3 sequence is 13 residues long.

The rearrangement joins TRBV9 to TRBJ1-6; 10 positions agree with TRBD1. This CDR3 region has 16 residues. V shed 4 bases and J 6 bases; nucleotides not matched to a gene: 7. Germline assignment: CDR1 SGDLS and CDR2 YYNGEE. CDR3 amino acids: CASSSPGTGANSPLHF. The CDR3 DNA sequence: TGTGCCAGCAGCTCCCCGGGGACAGGGGCTAATTCACCCCTCCACTTT.

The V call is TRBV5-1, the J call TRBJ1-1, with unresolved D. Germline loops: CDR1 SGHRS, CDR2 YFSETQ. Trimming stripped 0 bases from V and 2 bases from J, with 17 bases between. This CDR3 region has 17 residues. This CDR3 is CASSLGDLGGRNTEAFF. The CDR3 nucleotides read TGCGCCAGCAGCTTGGGCGACTTAGGTGGGCGTAACACTGAAGCTTTCTTT.